These 18 T cell receptor beta chains share one sample of origin, sequenced in a study of shared clonotypes between healthy human individuals. The assay was immunoSEQ multiplex PCR, and TCRdb's table has in-frame clones only and misses some. The data show about 2.3 million clones, around 92% seen once. Source material: naive CD4+ T cells from PBMCs. Subset noted: CD45RA+ positively selected. These receptors all come from a man younger than 35 in good health. Some clones in this sample may be carry-over from other donors' samples.

This chain links TRBV18 with TRBJ1-1, with a possible D match to TRBD1 (6 bases). Trimming took 5 bases from V and 8 from J, leaving 9 bases between them. This CDR3 contains 11 residues. CDR1 is KGHSH, CDR2 LQKENI, per germline. CDR3 region: CASSDRTEAFF. The CDR3 nucleotides are TGTGCCAGCTCAGACAGGACGGAAGCTTTCTTT.

This rearrangement joins TRBV28 to TRBJ2-7; no reliable D call. The CDR3 totals 14 residues. Germline V gene sequence: CDR1 MDHEN, CDR2 SYDVKM. V was pared by 8 bases and J by 1 base, with 15 bases between. DNA of the CDR3: TGTGCCAGCGCATTAAGTGGATCTTCCTACGAGCAGTACTTC. The encoded protein is CASALSGSSYEQYF.

J is TRBJ1-2 and V is TRBV6-5, with a weak D call TRBD1 (5 bases). Trimming pared 6 bases from V and 7 bases from J, leaving 15 bases between. Germline V gives CDR1 MNHEY, CDR2 SVGAGI. This CDR3 comprises 13 residues. The CDR3 DNA reads as TGTGCCAGCAGCGCGGGGCTACGGGGTGGCTACACCTTC. It specifies CASSAGLRGGYTF.

The chain combines TRBV2 with TRBJ2-3; D possibly corresponds to TRBD2 (6 bases). With 6 bases removed from V and 5 bases from J, the gap between germline ends came to 15 bases. The V gene's germline CDR1 is SNHLY and CDR2 FYNNEI. The CDR3 is 14 residues long. The CDR3, as DNA: TGTGCCAGCAGCGTGGGCGGGATAGGAGATACGCAGTATTTT. This translates into CASSVGGIGDTQYF. Supplemented by reference TRBV2 and TRBJ2-3, the full variable domain reads EPEVTQTPSHQVTQMGQEVILRCVPISNHLYFYWYRQILGQKVEFLVSFYNNEISEKSEIFDDQFSVERPDGSNFTLKIRSTKLEDSAMYFCASSVGGIGDTQYFGPGTRLTVL.

This chain connects TRBV7-7 to TRBJ2-5; D remains unclear. Trimming pared 2 bases from V and 1 base from J, leaving 5 bases between. CDR3 length: 13 amino acids. Germline V lookup: CDR1 SSHAT, CDR2 FNYEAQ (reference sequence). The CDR3 bases are TGTGCCAGCAGCTTACGCATCCAAGAGACCCAGTACTTC. Protein: CASSLRIQETQYF.

Only one count was recorded for this clone. The sample carries other DNA sequences with the same CDR3. The chain links TRBV7-9 to TRBJ1-2, with a tentative D call TRBD1 (5 bases). The germline V and J ends were trimmed by 5 bases and 3 bases, with 10 bases remaining between them. The CDR3 is 13 amino acids. In germline, CDR1 is SEHNR, CDR2 FQNEAQ (reference sequence). The CDR3 sequence: CASSPGTHYGYTF. For the CDR3, the DNA is TGTGCCAGCAGCCCGGGGACTCACTATGGCTACACCTTC.

This clone was seen more than once but under ten times. This sequence joins TRBV9 and TRBJ1-1, with D unresolved. Germline V CDR1 and CDR2: SGDLS, YYNGEE. The CDR3 has 14 residues. V dropped 2 bases and J dropped 5 bases, with 13 bases sitting between them. The CDR3 sequence is CASSVAARRTEAFF. Here the CDR3 DNA reads TGTGCCAGCAGCGTCGCAGCTCGTAGGACTGAAGCTTTCTTT.

The rearrangement uses TRBV4-3 and TRBJ2-1; D might be TRBD1 or TRBD2, each matching 5 bases. The V and J ends lost 0 bases and 6 bases respectively, with 24 bases between them. The length of the CDR3 is 19 residues. From germline, CDR1 is LGHNA and CDR2 YSLEER. The CDR3 region is CASSQDPGRGAYDGNEQFF. For the CDR3, the DNA is TGCGCCAGCAGCCAAGATCCCGGCCGGGGCGCGTACGACGGCAATGAGCAGTTCTTC.

The V gene is TRBV5-4, the J gene TRBJ2-5; D might be TRBD1 (6 bases). The V and J ends lost 3 bases and 5 bases respectively, with 17 bases between them. The length of the CDR3 is 15 residues. CDR1 is SGHNT and CDR2 is YYREEE in the germline V gene (reference sequence). The CDR3 sequence: CASSSPGTRTETQYF. The CDR3 coding sequence is TGTGCCAGCAGCTCGCCCGGGACAAGGACCGAGACCCAGTACTTC.

V is TRBV5-1 and J is TRBJ2-7; weak D call: TRBD1 (5 bases). V gave up 4 bases and J gave up 0 bases, with 14 bases separating them. CDR3 length: 15 residues. Germline V lookup: CDR1 SGHRS, CDR2 YFSETQ. The CDR3 is CASSVLSDNSYEQYF. DNA of the CDR3: TGCGCCAGCAGCGTTCTATCGGACAACTCCTACGAGCAGTACTTC. Looking up the rest from reference TRBV5-1 and TRBJ2-7 gives the full variable domain: KAGVTQTPRYLIKTRGQQVTLSCSPISGHRSVSWYQQTPGQGLQFLFEYFSETQRNKGNFPGRFSGRQFSNSRSEMNVSTLELGDSALYLCASSVLSDNSYEQYFGPGTRLTVT.

J is TRBJ2-5 and V is TRBV7-7; D possibly corresponds to TRBD1 (6 bases). Germline V lookup: CDR1 SSHAT, CDR2 FNYEAQ (reference sequence). Deletions cut 2 bases from V and 2 bases from J, with 12 bases between. CDR3 length: 15 amino acids. In nucleotides, the CDR3 is TGTGCCAGCAGCTTAAACCCGACAGGACAAGAGACCCAGTACTTC. Amino acid sequence: CASSLNPTGQETQYF.

CDR3 in DNA: TGTGCCAGCAGGAGCGGTAGCACAGATACGCAGTATTTT. It translates to CASRSGSTDTQYF. The gene calls are TRBV27 and TRBJ2-3; a weak D match, TRBD2 (5 bases). V gave up 6 bases and J gave up 0 bases, with 7 bases separating them. The CDR3 totals 13 residues. Germline values: CDR1 MNHEY, CDR2 SMNVEV (reference sequence).

The chain is built from TRBV6-5 and TRBJ2-7, with D maybe TRBD2 (5 bases). The V gene lost 6 bases and the J gene lost 3 bases, with 9 bases spanning the gap. This CDR3 spans 12 amino acids. CDR1 and CDR2 (germline): MNHEY, SVGAGI. CDR3 residues: CASRTGFYEQYF. In DNA form, the CDR3 reads TGTGCCAGCAGGACGGGGTTCTACGAGCAGTACTTC.

The chain joins TRBV7-3 to TRBJ2-7, with D perhaps given as TRBD1 or TRBD2 (6 bases each). V lost 6 bases to trimming and J lost 0 bases, with 21 bases between them. CDR1 and CDR2 from the germline V gene are SGHTA and FQGTGA. The CDR3 spans 17 residues. CDR3 sequence (DNA): TGTGCCAGCAGTCCACGGGCACCGGGGGCTCCCTCCTACGAGCAGTACTTC. Amino acids: CASSPRAPGAPSYEQYF.

This chain connects TRBV5-1 to TRBJ2-1; TRBD1 matches at 12 bases. Germline loops: CDR1 SGHRS, CDR2 YFSETQ. The length of the CDR3 is 15 residues. V gave up 7 bases and J gave up 6 bases; unmatched junction bases: 8. CDR3 loop: CASAPGTGGPNEQFF. The CDR3, as DNA: TGCGCCAGCGCCCCCGGGACAGGGGGCCCCAATGAGCAGTTCTTC.

The gene calls are TRBV27 and TRBJ2-7, with D hard to call. CDR1 and CDR2 from the germline V gene are MNHEY and SMNVEV (reference sequence). The length of the CDR3 is 17 residues. Trimming left V 5 bases short and J 5 bases short, with 25 bases between. The CDR3 DNA sequence: TGTGCCAGCAGTCCCCTCGCGATTTCGGGTCCTACGCACGAGCAGTACTTC. Translation: CASSPLAISGPTHEQYF.

This chain links TRBV5-4 with TRBJ2-7; the D gene is possibly TRBD1 (6 bases). Between the trimmed V and J ends, which lost 4 bases and 2 bases, there was a span of 13 bases. Germline V lookup: CDR1 SGHNT, CDR2 YYREEE (reference sequence). The CDR3 loop spans 14 amino acids. CDR3 in DNA: TGTGCCAGCAGCACCACAGGGACCCCCTACGAGCAGTACTTC. Amino acids: CASSTTGTPYEQYF.

V and J are TRBV7-9 and TRBJ2-2; 10 bases map to TRBD2. Germline V CDR1 and CDR2: SEHNR, FQNEAQ (reference sequence). With V trimmed by 5 bases and J by 4 bases, 16 bases remained unmatched. The CDR3 has 19 amino acids. The CDR3 is CASSPITSGNLLGTGELFF. CDR3 nucleotide sequence: TGTGCCAGCAGCCCCATAACTAGCGGGAACCTCTTGGGCACCGGGGAGCTGTTTTTT.